A selection of T cell receptor beta chains follows, all from one sample in a study of T cells in Graves' hyperthyroidism and ophthalmopathy. TCRdb itself ran the multiplex PCR reads through MiXCR, one entry per CDR3 protein. The data contain approximately 600,000 distinct CDR3 sequences, less than 25% of them seen just once; the ten biggest clones take up 30% to 40%. Sequenced input: blood. The receptors come from a man aged 30-40 years with Graves' ophthalmopathy. Each CDR3 is given with its conserved first and last residue. A D gene is named only where the DNA matches it firmly. Size values are once, few and many counts, or a class for expanded clones, and some rows have none.

V	D	size	J	DNA	CDR3
TRBV29-1	.	.	TRBJ1-5	TGCAGCGTCGGCCGGGACGGTGATCAGCCCCAGCATTTT	CSVGRDGDQPQHF
TRBV5-6	.	.	TRBJ2-3	TGTGCCAGCAGCTTGGGGGCTACAGACACAGATACGCAGTATTTT	CASSLGATDTDTQYF
TRBV20-1	.	few	TRBJ1-4	TGCAGTGCTAGAGATCTCGGGGGGGGTGGTGAAAAACTGTTTTTT	CSARDLGGGGEKLFF
TRBV5-1	.	.	TRBJ2-2	TGCGCCAGCAGCGTAAGGCGGGATGGGGACACCGAGGAGCTGTTTTTT	CASSVRRDGDTEELFF
TRBV5-1	.	.	TRBJ2-3	TGCGCCAGCAGCCCGGGGGACAGAACCACAGATACGCAGTATTTT	CASSPGDRTTDTQYF
TRBV5-6	.	many	TRBJ2-1	TGTGCCAGCAGCTTGGTATCCGTTTACAATGAGCAGTTCTTC	CASSLVSVYNEQFF
TRBV28	TRBD2	.	TRBJ2-3	TGTGCCAGCAGTACCCAGGGACTAGCGGGAGTGGATACGCAGTATTTT	CASSTQGLAGVDTQYF
TRBV7-2	TRBD2	.	TRBJ2-5	TGTGCCAGCAGCTTAAAGCGGGAGGGGACCCAGTACTTC	CASSLKREGTQYF
TRBV3-1	TRBD2	.	TRBJ2-7	TGTGCCAGCAGCCAAGTCTCTAGCGGGAGCTCGGACTACGAGCAGTACTTC	CASSQVSSGSSDYEQYF
TRBV6-1	.	few	TRBJ1-2	TGTGCCAGCAAGTCGGGACAAGGATACTCAAACTATGGCTACACCTTC	CASKSGQGYSNYGYTF
TRBV29-1	.	many	TRBJ2-5	TGCAGCGTTGAAGAGTATAAGACGTGGACTCTCCGAGGGACCCAGTACTTC	CSVEEYKTWTLRGTQYF
TRBV9	TRBD1	.	TRBJ1-2	TGTGCCAGCAGCGGGACAGGGACTGGCTGCACCTTC	CASSGTGTGCTF
TRBV28	TRBD2	.	TRBJ2-3	TGTGCCAGCAGTTCAACGGGAGGCCCCGCAGATACGCAGTATTTT	CASSSTGGPADTQYF
TRBV10-3	.	few	TRBJ1-4	TGTGCCATCAGTGAGGGGGGCAAGGGGAAAGGTGAAAAACTGTTTTTT	CAISEGGKGKGEKLFF
TRBV27	.	.	TRBJ2-6	TGTGCCAGCAGTTTGGGGGGCAATGGGGCCAACGTCCTGACTTTC	CASSLGGNGANVLTF
TRBV9	TRBD1	few	TRBJ2-3	TGTGCCAGCAGCGCAGGACAGGGGGACGTGGATACGCAGTATTTT	CASSAGQGDVDTQYF
TRBV28	.	few	TRBJ1-2	TGTGCCAGCAGCCCTCCGTCCCAGGGCTATGGCTACACCTTC	CASSPPSQGYGYTF
TRBV4-1	TRBD2	.	TRBJ2-4	TGTGCCAGCAGCCAGGGCCAGGGGACTAGCGGGACGCCCAAAAACATTCAGTACTTC	CASSQGQGTSGTPKNIQYF
TRBV6-1	TRBD1	.	TRBJ1-6	TGTGCCAGCAGTCAGGGGGCTCTTAATTCACCCCTCCACTTT	CASSQGALNSPLHF
TRBV29-1	.	.	TRBJ2-2	TGCAGCGTTGAAGAGGGCTTTCACACCGGGGAGCTGTTTTTT	CSVEEGFHTGELFF
TRBV28	TRBD2	few	TRBJ2-2	TGTGCCAGCAGTTCCAAGATTAAGGGACTAGCGGTCACCGGGGAGCTGTTTTTT	CASSSKIKGLAVTGELFF
TRBV2	TRBD2	many	TRBJ2-3	TGTGCCAGCTCCGGCGGGAGGGGAGCAGATACGCAGTATTTT	CASSGGRGADTQYF
TRBV20-1	TRBD1	many	TRBJ2-7	TGCAGTGCTCGGACAGGGGCTAGGAATTTCTACGAGCAGTACTTC	CSARTGARNFYEQYF
TRBV7-9	TRBD2	few	TRBJ2-7	TGTGCCAGCAGCACTCTCCTCTCGACTAGCGGTTTTCCCTACGAGCAGTACTTC	CASSTLLSTSGFPYEQYF
TRBV28	.	many	TRBJ2-7	TGTGCCAGCAGTTGGCAACGGGACTACGAGCAGTACTTC	CASSWQRDYEQYF
TRBV4-1	.	.	TRBJ1-4	TGCGCCAGCACTACAACCCTGACTGGCGGGACTAATGAAAAACTGTTTTTT	CASTTTLTGGTNEKLFF